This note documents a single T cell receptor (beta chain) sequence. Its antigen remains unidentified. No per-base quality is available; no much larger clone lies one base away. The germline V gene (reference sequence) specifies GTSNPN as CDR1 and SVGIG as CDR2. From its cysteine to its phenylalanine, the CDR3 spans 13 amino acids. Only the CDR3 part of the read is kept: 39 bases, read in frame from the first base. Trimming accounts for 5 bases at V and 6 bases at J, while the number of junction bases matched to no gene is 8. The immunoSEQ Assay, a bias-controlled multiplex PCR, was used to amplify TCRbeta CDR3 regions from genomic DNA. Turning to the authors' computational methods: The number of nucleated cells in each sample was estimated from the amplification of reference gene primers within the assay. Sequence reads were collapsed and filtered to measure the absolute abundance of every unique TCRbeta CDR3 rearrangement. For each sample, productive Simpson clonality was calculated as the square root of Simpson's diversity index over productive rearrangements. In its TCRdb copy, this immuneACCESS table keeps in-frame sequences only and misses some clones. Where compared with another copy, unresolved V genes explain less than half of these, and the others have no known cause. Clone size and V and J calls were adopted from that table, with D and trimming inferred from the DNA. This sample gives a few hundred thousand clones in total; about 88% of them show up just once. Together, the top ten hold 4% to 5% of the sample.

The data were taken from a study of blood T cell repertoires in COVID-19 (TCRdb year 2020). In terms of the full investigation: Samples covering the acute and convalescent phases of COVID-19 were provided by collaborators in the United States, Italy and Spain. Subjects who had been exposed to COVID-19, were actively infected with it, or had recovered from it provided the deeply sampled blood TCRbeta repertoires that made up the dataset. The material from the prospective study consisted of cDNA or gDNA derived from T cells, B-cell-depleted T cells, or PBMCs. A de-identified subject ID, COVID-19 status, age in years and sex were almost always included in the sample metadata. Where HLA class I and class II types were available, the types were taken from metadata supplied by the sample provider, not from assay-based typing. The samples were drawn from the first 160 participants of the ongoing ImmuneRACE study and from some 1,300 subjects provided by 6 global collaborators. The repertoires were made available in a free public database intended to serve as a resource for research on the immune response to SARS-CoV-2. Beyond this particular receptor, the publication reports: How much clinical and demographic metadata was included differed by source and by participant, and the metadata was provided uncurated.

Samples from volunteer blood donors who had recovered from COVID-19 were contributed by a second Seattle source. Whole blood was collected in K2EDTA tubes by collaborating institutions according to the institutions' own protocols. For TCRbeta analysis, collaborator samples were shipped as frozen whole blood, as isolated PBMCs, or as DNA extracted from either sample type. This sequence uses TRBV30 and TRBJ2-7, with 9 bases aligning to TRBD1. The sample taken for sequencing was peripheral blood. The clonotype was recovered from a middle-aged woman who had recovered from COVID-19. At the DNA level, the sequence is TGTGCCTGGGGGGACAGGGATGTAGGCGAGCAGTACTTC. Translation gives CAWGDRDVGEQYF.